This T cell receptor (beta chain) was observed in a study of T cells in Graves' hyperthyroidism and ophthalmopathy. RNA transcripts were the template for amplifying TCR beta CDR3 regions. HTBI primers drove first-round RT-PCR of the TCR CDR3. Each CDR3 protein is one row after TCRdb ran MiXCR on the multiplex PCR reads. In the table there are 700,000 or so distinct CDR3 sequences, approximately 14% of which are singletons. General study points: Most clonotypes expanded in the thyroid (above 0.001) were also present in blood.

A remark on this clonotype: The antigen is undetermined.

Per germline, CDR1 LNHDA and CDR2 SQIVND (reference sequence). V shed 3 bases, J shed 3 bases, and the junction held 5 bases outside the gene matches. This CDR3 has 16 amino acids. PBMCs were sourced from more than 9 ml fresh peripheral blood. The clonotype comes from a woman in her fifties or sixties with Graves' ophthalmopathy. Sequencing used blood. The rearrangement links TRBV19 to TRBJ2-3; TRBD1 matches 11 bases. CDR3 in amino acids: CASSIQDRGLTDTQYF. The DNA of the CDR3 is TGTGCCAGTAGTATCCAGGACAGGGGGCTGACAGATACGCAGTATTTT.